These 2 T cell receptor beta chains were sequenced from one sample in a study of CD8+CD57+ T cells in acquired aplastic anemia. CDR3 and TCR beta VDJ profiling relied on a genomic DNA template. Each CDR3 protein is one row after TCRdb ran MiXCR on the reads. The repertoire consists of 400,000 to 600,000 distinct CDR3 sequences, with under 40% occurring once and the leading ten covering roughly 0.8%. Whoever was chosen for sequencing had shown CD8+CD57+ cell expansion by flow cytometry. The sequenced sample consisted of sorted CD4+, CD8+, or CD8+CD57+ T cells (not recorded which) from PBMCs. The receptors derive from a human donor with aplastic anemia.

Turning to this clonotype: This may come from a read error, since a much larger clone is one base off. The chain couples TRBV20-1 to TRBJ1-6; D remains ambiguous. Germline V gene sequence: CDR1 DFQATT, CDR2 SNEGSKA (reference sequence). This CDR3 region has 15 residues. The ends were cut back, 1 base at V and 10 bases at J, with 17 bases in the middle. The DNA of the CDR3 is TGCAGTGCTAGAGTGTGGCATTGTAAACTGTCACCCCTCCACTTT. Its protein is CSARVWHCKLSPLHF.

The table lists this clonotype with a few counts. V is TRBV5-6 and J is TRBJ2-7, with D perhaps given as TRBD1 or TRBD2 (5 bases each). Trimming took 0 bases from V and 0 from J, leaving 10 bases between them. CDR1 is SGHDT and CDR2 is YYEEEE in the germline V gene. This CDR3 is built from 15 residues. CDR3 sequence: CASSLVGVGSYEQYF. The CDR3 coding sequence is TGTGCCAGCAGCTTGGTGGGGGTTGGCTCCTACGAGCAGTACTTC. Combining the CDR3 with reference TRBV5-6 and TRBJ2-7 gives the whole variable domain DAGVTQSPTHLIKTRGQQVTLRCSPKSGHDTVSWYQQALGQGPQFIFQYYEEEERQRGNFPDRFSGHQFPNYSSELNVNALLLGDSALYLCASSLVGVGSYEQYFGPGTRLTVT.